This entry is about one TCR beta chain. Its antigen remains unidentified. The CDR3 runs to 15 residues. Germline-derived CDR1 and CDR2 are MNHNS and SASEGT. J gave up 8 bases and V 7 bases, and 15 bases lay outside the gene matches. The source of the sample is a study of blood T cells in healthy people across ages. Study-level findings and limits: Because sorting was not performed, PBMCs prevented conclusive naive versus antigen-experienced comparison.

A second PCR of roughly 6 to 12 cycles used a sample-barcoded 5' primer and a J-beta primer mix. TCRdb fed the 5' RACE reads into MiXCR, producing one record per CDR3 protein. The sample shows some 1.1 million distinct CDR3 sequences, roughly two fifths of them seen only once. The rearrangement uses TRBV6-1 and TRBJ1-2; TRBD1 aligns across 8 bases. The TCR originated in a man aged 18 to 35 in good health. Sequenced input: blood. In DNA, the CDR3 is TGTGCCAGCACTGAGAGGTGGCAGGGGGCGGACGGCTACACCTTC. Translated: CASTERWQGADGYTF.